This T cell receptor (beta chain) was identified in a study of control samples from healthy donors and cancer patients (dated by TCRdb to the early 2020s). The receptor library was made with the immunoSEQ multiplex PCR assay. Held by TCRdb, this immuneACCESS table contains in-frame sequences only and omits some clones. Under half of the omission traces to an unresolved V gene where checked; the cause of the rest is unknown. The sample table contains roughly 20,000 clones; only one count was recorded for around four fifths of them. Jointly, the top ten make up roughly 20% of the sample. In the case of this clone: Its antigen target is currently unknown. Within one base of it there is no much larger clone, and no base qualities were kept.

The source material was PBMCs. The source is a man between 60 and 75 years old with colorectal cancer.

The CDR3 sequence is CASSLVLNGYTF. The DNA is TGTGCCAGCAGCTTAGTTCTAAATGGCTACACCTTC. Recombination connected TRBV7-2 to TRBJ1-2; confidence is insufficient to name the D gene. Its CDR3 holds 12 amino acids, cysteine through phenylalanine. The CDR3 DNA has 36 bases and is translated from base 1. The V end loses 1 base and the J end loses 6 bases, and a stretch of 6 bases separates them. CDR1 and CDR2, looked up from the germline V gene, are SGHTA and FQGNSA. Beyond the CDR3, the reference TRBV7-2 and TRBJ1-2 genes provide the residues; the full variable domain reads: GAGVSQSPSNKVTEKGKDVELRCDPISGHTALYWYRQSLGQGLEFLIYFQGNSAPDKSGLPSDRFSAERTGGSVSTLTIQRTQQEDSAVYLCASSLVLNGYTFGSGTRLTVV.